Detailed here is one T cell receptor (beta chain). This clone's antigen is unknown. Base-call qualities are not available, and no considerably larger clone is one nucleotide away. V is shortened by 3 bases, J by 1 base, and the region joining them spans 12 bases. The germline V gene supplies CDR1 ENHRY and CDR2 SYGVKD. The CDR3 runs 15 amino acids, cysteine and phenylalanine included. Of the read, only the CDR3 DNA is kept; its 45 bases are in frame from base 1. The library was built by means of the immunoSEQ multiplex PCR assay. TCRdb took this table from immuneACCESS and kept in-frame rearrangements with V and J called. Such tables lack part of the clones; where checked against another copy, unresolved V genes explain under half of the gap, and the rest is unexplained. The sample includes roughly 120,000 clones, with 93% observed a single time. The ten largest clones add up to 1.5% to 2% of the sample.

This sample was included in a study of control samples from healthy donors and cancer patients (dated by TCRdb to about 2020). This chain is built from TRBV10-3 and TRBJ1-1; the D gene is not confidently resolved. This receptor was obtained from a man aged 45-65 years with head and neck cancer. The sequenced sample consisted of PBMCs. The CDR3: CAISDVAQTNTEAFF. DNA sequence: TGTGCCATCAGTGATGTAGCCCAGACGAACACTGAAGCTTTCTTT.